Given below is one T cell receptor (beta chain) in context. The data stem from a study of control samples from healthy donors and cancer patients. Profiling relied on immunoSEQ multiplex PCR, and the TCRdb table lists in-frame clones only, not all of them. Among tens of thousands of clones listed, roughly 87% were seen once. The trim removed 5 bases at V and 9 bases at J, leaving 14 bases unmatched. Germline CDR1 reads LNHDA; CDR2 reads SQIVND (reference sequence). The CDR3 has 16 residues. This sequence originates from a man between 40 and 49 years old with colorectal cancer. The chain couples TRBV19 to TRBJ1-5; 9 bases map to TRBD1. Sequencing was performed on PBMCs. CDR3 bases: TGTGCCAGTAGTCCCGGGACAGGGACGTCGGAGCGGCCCCAGCATTTT. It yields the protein CASSPGTGTSERPQHF.